The rows below give T cell receptor beta chains drawn from one sample of a study of T cells in Graves' hyperthyroidism and ophthalmopathy. TCRdb processed the multiplex PCR reads anew with MiXCR; each CDR3 protein has one entry. The data show approximately 330,000 distinct CDR3 sequences, roughly an eighth seen once. Sequenced input: blood. All receptors derive from a woman between 40 and 55 years old with Graves' ophthalmopathy. Both conserved end residues are part of each CDR3. The D gene is left open where the match is weak. Clone size is stated in some rows and not others, as once, few, many or a class when expanded.

clone size	V gene	D gene	J gene	CDR3 protein	CDR3 DNA
-	TRBV6-2/TRBV6-3	TRBD2	TRBJ2-5	CASRVLSGVNQGTQYF	TGCGCCAGCAGAGTTTTAAGCGGGGTGAACCAAGGGACCCAGTACTTC
few	TRBV20-1	-	TRBJ2-1	CSARDPPRGLYNEQFF	TGCAGTGCTAGAGATCCCCCGCGGGGTTTGTACAATGAGCAGTTCTTC
many	TRBV6-1	-	TRBJ1-6	CASSNNPGLRGYNSPLHF	TGTGCCAGCAGCAACAACCCGGGCCTAAGGGGATATAATTCACCCCTCCACTTT
few	TRBV6-1	-	TRBJ2-2	CASSPGLFTGELFF	TGTGCCAGCAGTCCTGGACTCTTCACCGGGGAGCTGTTTTTT
few	TRBV20-1	-	TRBJ1-1	CSAPSEGNTEAFF	TGCAGTGCCCCGTCGGAGGGGAACACTGAAGCTTTCTTT
many	TRBV12-3/TRBV12-4	-	TRBJ1-3	CASSLAGGRRDGNTIYF	TGTGCCAGCAGTTTAGCCGGGGGACGGAGGGATGGAAACACCATATATTTT
many	TRBV28	-	TRBJ2-3	CASSPTGFLSTDTQYF	TGTGCCAGCAGCCCAACGGGGTTTCTGAGCACAGATACGCAGTATTTT
many	TRBV28	-	TRBJ2-7	CASSEGTTYEQYF	TGTGCCAGCAGTGAGGGGACGACCTACGAGCAGTACTTC
many	TRBV10-3	-	TRBJ2-3	CAIGLADTQYF	TGTGCCATCGGACTGGCAGATACGCAGTATTTT
few	TRBV4-1	-	TRBJ1-3	CASSPVFGNTIYF	TGCGCCAGCAGCCCGGTATTTGGAAACACCATATATTTT
-	TRBV6-1	TRBD2	TRBJ2-1	CASRDYDNEQFF	TGTGCCAGCCGGGACTACGACAATGAGCAGTTCTTC
few	TRBV20-1	TRBD2	TRBJ2-1	CSARGSRTSGSYNEQFF	TGCAGTGCTAGAGGATCACGGACTAGCGGCTCCTACAATGAGCAGTTCTTC
-	TRBV29-1	-	TRBJ2-3	CSVDLQGSTQYF	TGCAGCGTTGATCTCCAGGGGAGTACGCAGTATTTT
few	TRBV2	-	TRBJ2-4	CASRLPVGGGQNIQYF	TGTGCCAGCAGACTCCCGGTTGGAGGGGGCCAAAACATTCAGTACTTC
few	TRBV27	-	TRBJ1-6	CASSSPGDSPLHF	TGTGCCAGCAGTTCGCCGGGGGATTCACCCCTCCACTTT
few	TRBV5-1	-	TRBJ1-2	CASSFGDVGYGYTF	TGCGCCAGCAGCTTTGGAGACGTCGGCTATGGCTACACCTTC
few	TRBV3-1	TRBD2	TRBJ2-3	CASSQRWTSGITDTQYF	TGTGCCAGCAGCCAAAGGTGGACTAGCGGGATAACGGATACGCAGTATTTT
many	TRBV20-1	TRBD2	TRBJ2-3	CSARDEGGTDTQYF	TGCAGTGCTAGAGATGAGGGAGGGACAGATACGCAGTATTTT
many	TRBV7-9	-	TRBJ2-1	CASSGVSYNEQFF	TGTGCCAGTTCGGGAGTCTCCTACAATGAGCAGTTCTTC
many	TRBV28	-	TRBJ2-2	CASSPRNWGPGELFF	TGTGCCAGCAGTCCCCGAAATTGGGGGCCCGGGGAGCTGTTTTTT
many	TRBV28	-	TRBJ1-2	CASSLTFGYTF	TGTGCCAGCAGTTTAACTTTTGGCTACACCTTC
few	TRBV7-8	TRBD2	TRBJ2-3	CASSLKLAGMLNTDTQYF	TGTGCCAGCAGCTTAAAACTAGCGGGGATGCTCAACACAGATACGCAGTATTTT
-	TRBV24-1	-	TRBJ2-1	CATSRQGPYNEQFF	TGTGCCACCAGTCGCCAGGGTCCCTACAATGAGCAGTTCTTC
few	TRBV19	TRBD2	TRBJ2-1	CASSYDPNLASGANSYNEQFF	TGTGCCAGTAGTTATGACCCCAACCTGGCTAGCGGGGCTAACTCCTACAATGAGCAGTTCTTC
many	TRBV28	-	TRBJ2-3	CASSFGGVEDTQYF	TGTGCCAGCAGCTTTGGGGGAGTTGAAGATACGCAGTATTTT
-	TRBV29-1	TRBD1	TRBJ1-2	CSVERLDRARGYTF	TGCAGCGTTGAACGACTGGACAGGGCTCGGGGCTACACCTTC
-	TRBV6-5	-	TRBJ2-2	CASSYGAGPTGELFF	TGTGCCAGCAGTTACGGGGCAGGGCCCACCGGGGAGCTGTTTTTT
many	TRBV6-1	TRBD1	TRBJ2-1	CASSRPDRTEQFF	TGTGCCAGCAGCCGGCCGGACAGGACCGAGCAGTTCTTC
-	TRBV30	-	TRBJ2-1	CAWSGPFFRYQFF	TGTGCCTGGAGTGGCCCGTTCTTCAGATACCAGTTCTTC
many	TRBV20-1	-	TRBJ2-7	CSASSAAGDEQYF	TGCAGTGCTAGCTCGGCGGCCGGGGACGAGCAGTACTTC
many	TRBV6-1	TRBD2	TRBJ2-3	CASSADTSGGAVGTQYF	TGTGCCAGCAGTGCCGATACTAGCGGGGGGGCTGTTGGTACGCAGTATTTT
many	TRBV28	TRBD2	TRBJ2-3	CASSPWTSGRGGRTDTQYF	TGTGCCAGCAGTCCGTGGACTAGCGGGAGAGGGGGCAGGACAGATACGCAGTATTTT
many	TRBV7-9	-	TRBJ2-2	CASSLGSTGELFF	TGTGCCAGCAGCTTGGGCAGCACCGGGGAGCTGTTTTTT
many	TRBV2	TRBD1	TRBJ1-2	CASRRDLRTGLGYGYTF	TGTGCCAGCAGACGCGACCTCCGGACAGGGTTGGGCTATGGCTACACCTTC
-	TRBV9	TRBD1	TRBJ1-2	CASSARRDRGNYGYTF	TGTGCCAGCAGCGCCCGAAGGGACAGGGGTAACTATGGCTACACCTTC
many	TRBV29-1	-	TRBJ1-5	CSVAWGGNQPQHF	TGCAGCGTCGCCTGGGGGGGCAATCAGCCCCAGCATTTT
-	TRBV11-1	-	TRBJ2-2	CASSLRTAGIGELFF	TGTGCCAGCAGCCTCAGGACAGCCGGGATCGGGGAGCTGTTTTTT
many	TRBV14	TRBD1	TRBJ1-5	CASSQDKQGPNQPQHF	TGTGCCAGCAGCCAAGATAAACAGGGGCCCAATCAGCCCCAGCATTTT
many	TRBV11-2	TRBD2	TRBJ2-7	CASSYRTSGGQTYEQYF	TGTGCCAGCAGCTACCGGACTAGCGGGGGCCAAACCTACGAGCAGTACTTC
-	TRBV7-6	-	TRBJ2-2	CASSLGALGRNTGELFF	TGTGCCAGCAGCTTAGGGGCCTTAGGGCGAAACACCGGGGAGCTGTTTTTT
many	TRBV7-2	-	TRBJ2-1	CASSLNPQAAYNEQFF	TGTGCCAGCAGTCTTAACCCCCAAGCGGCCTACAATGAGCAGTTCTTC
few	TRBV20-1	-	TRBJ2-1	CSSYDRGEQFF	TGCAGTAGTTATGATAGGGGGGAGCAGTTCTTC
many	TRBV3-1	-	TRBJ1-1	CASTYLNTEAFF	TGTGCCAGCACCTACCTGAACACTGAAGCTTTCTTT
-	TRBV7-9	-	TRBJ2-3	CASSRLKGTQYF	TGTGCCAGCAGCCGGCTAAAGGGGACGCAGTATTTT
few	TRBV20-1	TRBD2	TRBJ2-2	CSAGRTSGNTGELFF	TGCAGTGCGGGTAGGACTAGCGGGAACACCGGGGAGCTGTTTTTT
many	TRBV7-2	-	TRBJ1-5	CASSRDGYQPQHF	TGTGCCAGCAGCCGCGACGGGTATCAGCCCCAGCATTTT
-	TRBV6-1	TRBD1	TRBJ2-2	CASRERGQGYTGELFF	TGTGCCAGCAGAGAGCGGGGACAGGGTTACACCGGGGAGCTGTTTTTT
-	TRBV20-1	-	TRBJ1-2	CSARYRGPGGYTF	TGCAGTGCTAGATATCGGGGGCCGGGTGGCTACACCTTC
many	TRBV9	-	TRBJ1-2	CASSVALSGGYTF	TGTGCCAGCAGCGTAGCTCTAAGTGGAGGCTACACCTTC
many	TRBV15	-	TRBJ2-5	CATSRGWGLGEETQYF	TGTGCCACCAGCAGAGGCTGGGGCTTGGGGGAGGAGACCCAGTACTTC
many	TRBV2	-	TRBJ1-6	CASSERRRVQSPLHF	TGTGCCAGCAGTGAAAGGCGCAGGGTTCAATCACCCCTCCACTTT
-	TRBV7-9	TRBD1	TRBJ1-2	CASSLRVETLGQGDYGYTF	TGTGCCAGCAGCTTGAGAGTCGAAACCCTCGGACAGGGAGACTATGGCTACACCTTC
many	TRBV6-1	-	TRBJ2-1	CASRALGTGGNYNEQFF	TGTGCCAGCAGGGCCTTGGGTACTGGTGGAAACTACAATGAGCAGTTCTTC
-	TRBV11-2	TRBD1	TRBJ2-5	CASSLGQGIQETQYF	TGTGCCAGCAGCCTCGGACAGGGGATTCAAGAGACCCAGTACTTC
many	TRBV6-1	TRBD2	TRBJ2-7	CASRITSGTGEQYF	TGTGCCAGCAGGATTACTAGCGGGACTGGCGAGCAGTACTTC
many	TRBV28	TRBD2	TRBJ2-7	CASRPGGRSYEQYF	TGTGCCAGCAGGCCGGGAGGGAGATCCTACGAGCAGTACTTC
few	TRBV6-1	TRBD2	TRBJ2-2	CASSYAGANTGELFF	TGTGCCAGCAGTTATGCGGGGGCGAACACCGGGGAGCTGTTTTTT
many	TRBV20-1	-	TRBJ2-7	CSAKKGTTYEQYF	TGCAGTGCTAAAAAAGGGACAACCTACGAGCAGTACTTC
few	TRBV10-3	TRBD1	TRBJ1-1	CATRQGRSTEAFF	TGTGCCACCAGACAGGGTCGGAGCACTGAAGCTTTCTTT